The source of this T cell receptor beta chain is a study of T cells in Graves' hyperthyroidism and ophthalmopathy. The CDR3 runs to 15 residues. Germline CDR1 reads SNHLY; CDR2 reads FYNNEI. The investigators amplified TCR beta CDR3 regions from RNA transcripts. HTBI primers drove first-round RT-PCR of the TCR CDR3. Using its own MiXCR run on the multiplex PCR reads, TCRdb lists one record per CDR3 protein. The sample has 750,000 to 950,000 distinct CDR3 sequences, 38% seen once. Regarding this clonotype: This may arise from a read error, as a much more abundant clone is one base away.

The TCR originated in a man younger than 35 with Graves' hyperthyroidism. Sequencing was carried out using blood. The chain uses TRBV2 and TRBJ1-2; TRBD1 is a possible D gene (5 bases). The CDR3 reads CASGEEVGRSYGYTF. In DNA, the CDR3 is TGTGCCAGCGGTGAAGAGGTGGGACGGAGCTATGGCTACACCTTC.